Presented here are 19 T cell receptor beta chains from one specimen sequenced in a study of cytomegalovirus exposure and HLA in healthy donors. The primer mix had 60 Vbeta and 13 Jbeta primers. Clones were sequenced by immunoSEQ multiplex PCR, and TCRdb holds only the in-frame ones, with some missing. The data show around 130,000 clones, with roughly 87% seen just once and around 1.6% held by the top ten. Material for sequencing was PBMCs. The receptor set was obtained from a woman younger than 35 in good health and CMV-seronegative.

This clone was seen a few times. V is TRBV6-6 and J is TRBJ1-5; TRBD1 matches at 8 bases. CDR3 length: 14 residues. Germline values: CDR1 MNHNY, CDR2 SVGAGI (reference sequence). Losses at the gene ends were 10 bases for V and 2 bases for J; bases not matched to a gene: 7. DNA for the CDR3: TGTGCCACGGCGGACAGGGTTGGCAATCAGCCCCAGCATTTT. As protein: CATADRVGNQPQHF.

A few counts support this clone. V is TRBV19 and J is TRBJ2-3; no reliable D call. V was shortened by 6 bases and J by 0 bases, with 7 bases between the two germline ends. This CDR3 contains 13 residues. Germline V CDR1 and CDR2: LNHDA, SQIVND (reference sequence). DNA for the CDR3: TGTGCCAGTAGACAGCTTAGCACAGATACGCAGTATTTT. Translating it yields CASRQLSTDTQYF.

The genes are TRBV9 and TRBJ1-4, with D possibly TRBD1 on 6 matching bases. This CDR3 spans 16 amino acids. V was trimmed by 0 bases and J by 4 bases, leaving 13 bases between them. CDR1 SGDLS and CDR2 YYNGEE come from the germline V gene. The CDR3 region has the DNA TGTGCCAGCAGCGTAGATGGGGGCGCAGGTAATGAAAAACTGTTTTTT. This gives the protein CASSVDGGAGNEKLFF.

The chain carries TRBV4-2 and TRBJ2-5; D may be TRBD2 (6 bases). The germline CDR1 and CDR2 sequences are LGHNA and YNFKEQ. The CDR3 sequence is 14 residues long. The V and J ends lost 4 bases and 3 bases respectively, with 12 bases between them. The CDR3 is CASSLLGTEETQYF. CDR3 coding DNA: TGTGCCAGCAGCCTGCTAGGGACTGAAGAGACCCAGTACTTC.

The V and J genes are TRBV6-5 and TRBJ2-3; 8 nucleotides agree with TRBD1. This CDR3 has 15 amino acids. Unmatched junction bases numbered 9, after V lost 6 bases and J lost 4 bases. Germline lookup yields CDR1 MNHEY and CDR2 SVGAGI. The CDR3 spells CASRGMSRGPDTQYF. For the CDR3, the DNA is TGTGCCAGCAGAGGTATGAGCAGGGGGCCAGATACGCAGTATTTT.

The V and J genes are TRBV5-4 and TRBJ2-4, with TRBD2 matching 8 bases. The CDR3 loop spans 13 amino acids. CDR1 is SGHNT, CDR2 YYREEE, per germline (reference sequence). J was trimmed by 12 bases and V by 5 bases; bases with no gene match: 10. The CDR3 spells CASSSGGENAQYF. CDR3 nucleotides: TGTGCCAGCAGTTCCGGGGGGGAGAACGCTCAGTACTTC. Filled out from reference TRBV5-4 and TRBJ2-4, the complete variable domain reads ETGVTQSPTHLIKTRGQQVTLRCSSQSGHNTVSWYQQALGQGPQFIFQYYREEENGRGNFPPRFSGLQFPNYSSELNVNALELDDSALYLCASSSGGENAQYFGAGTRLSVL.

The chain links TRBV6-5 to TRBJ2-1, with 7 positions matching TRBD1. Per the germline V gene, CDR1 is MNHEY and CDR2 is SVGAGI. The CDR3 is 13 amino acids. V shed 4 bases and J 3 bases; nucleotides not matched to a gene: 0. The CDR3 DNA sequence: TGTGCCAGCAGTTGGGACAGCTACAATGAGCAGTTCTTC. Translated, it gives CASSWDSYNEQFF.

This clone was picked up one time. The chain links TRBV7-2 to TRBJ2-2; D call uncertain. Germline-derived CDR1 and CDR2 are SGHTA and FQGNSA. V shed 8 bases and J shed 1 base, with 11 bases lying between them. The CDR3 contains 14 residues. For the CDR3, the DNA is TGTGCCAGCCAACCCACCGGGAACACCGGGGAGCTGTTTTTT. It codes for CASQPTGNTGELFF.

This chain connects TRBV7-2 to TRBJ1-5, with a tentative D call TRBD1 (5 bases). There are 14 residues in the CDR3. CDR1 and CDR2 (germline): SGHTA, FQGNSA. Trimming left V 5 bases short and J 5 bases short, with 13 bases between. In nucleotides, the CDR3 is TGTGCCAGCAGCGCCAGGGTAGGGGATCAGCCCCAGCATTTT. Protein: CASSARVGDQPQHF. Together with reference TRBV7-2 and TRBJ1-5, the CDR3 gives the full variable domain: GAGVSQSPSNKVTEKGKDVELRCDPISGHTALYWYRQSLGQGLEFLIYFQGNSAPDKSGLPSDRFSAERTGGSVSTLTIQRTQQEDSAVYLCASSARVGDQPQHFGDGTRLSIL.

V usage is TRBV4-1 and J usage is TRBJ1-1; 9 nucleotides agree with TRBD1. V dropped 2 bases and J dropped 0; count of bases not matched to a gene: 13. The CDR3 spans 19 residues. Germline CDR1 reads MGHRA; CDR2 reads YSYEKL. The CDR3 here is CASSQITGGGWNMNTEAFF. CDR3 sequence (DNA): TGCGCCAGCAGCCAAATCACAGGGGGCGGGTGGAATATGAACACTGAAGCTTTCTTT.

The gene calls are TRBV6-5 and TRBJ1-2; TRBD1 matches at 8 bases. The CDR3 spans 14 residues. The trim removed 3 bases at V and 4 bases at J, leaving 4 bases unmatched. Germline V lookup: CDR1 MNHEY, CDR2 SVGAGI. The CDR3 region is CASSYQGASYGYTF. The CDR3 DNA is TGTGCCAGCAGTTATCAGGGGGCAAGCTATGGCTACACCTTC.

The chain has TRBV4-2 and TRBJ2-7, with a weak D call TRBD1 (5 bases). Trimming pared 1 base from V and 1 base from J, leaving 5 bases between. Germline V gene sequence: CDR1 LGHNA, CDR2 YNFKEQ. This CDR3 has 13 amino acids. CDR3 coding DNA: TGTGCCAGCAGCCAAGGGACATCCTACGAGCAGTACTTC. This sequence encodes CASSQGTSYEQYF.

This clone has just one count. The gene calls are TRBV29-1 and TRBJ2-5; TRBD2 might be the D (5 bases). Trimming took off 4 bases at V and 5 bases at J, with 17 bases between the two ends. The CDR3 covers 14 residues. Germline V gene sequence: CDR1 SQVTM, CDR2 ANQGSEA. CDR3 bases: TGCAGCGTTGTTCGTCTAGCCGTTGTGGAGACCCAGTACTTC. It specifies CSVVRLAVVETQYF.

In regard to this clone: The sample holds other DNA sequences that translate to the same CDR3. The DNA for the CDR3 is TGTGCCAGCAGCCCGTCCGACTCGAACACCGGGGAGCTGTTTTTT. It is translated as CASSPSDSNTGELFF. The chain employs TRBV11-2 and TRBJ2-2; D not resolved. CDR1 and CDR2 from the germline V gene are SGHAT and FQNNGV. This CDR3 spans 15 amino acids. V was pared by 5 bases and J by 0 bases, with 10 bases between.

The genes are TRBV6-5 and TRBJ2-2; tentative D call: TRBD1 (6 bases). V dropped 6 bases and J dropped 8 bases, with 16 bases sitting between them. CDR1 and CDR2 (germline): MNHEY, SVGAGI. The CDR3 runs to 14 residues. DNA of the CDR3: TGTGCCAGCAGCTACGCCCCAGGGGTTGGGGAGCTGTTTTTT. This encodes CASSYAPGVGELFF.

The genes are TRBV5-1 and TRBJ1-2; D might be TRBD1 (6 bases). Germline V gene data show CDR1 as SGHRS and CDR2 as YFSETQ. Trimming stripped 0 bases from V and 2 bases from J, with 11 bases between. The CDR3 is 15 amino acids. Written as DNA, the CDR3 is TGCGCCAGCAGCTTGGACCAGGGGAACAACTATGGCTACACCTTC. This gives the protein CASSLDQGNNYGYTF.

The chain has TRBV5-1 and TRBJ1-4; no definite D call. V was shortened by 0 bases and J by 6 bases, with 9 bases between the two germline ends. Germline V lookup: CDR1 SGHRS, CDR2 YFSETQ. This CDR3 region has 14 residues. As DNA, the CDR3 is TGCGCCAGCAGCTTGGTTGCAGGCGATGAAAAACTGTTTTTT. Encoded protein: CASSLVAGDEKLFF. Drawing the rest from reference TRBV5-1 and TRBJ1-4, the complete variable domain is KAGVTQTPRYLIKTRGQQVTLSCSPISGHRSVSWYQQTPGQGLQFLFEYFSETQRNKGNFPGRFSGRQFSNSRSEMNVSTLELGDSALYLCASSLVAGDEKLFFGSGTQLSVL.

The gene calls are TRBV19 and TRBJ2-7, with TRBD1 as a possible D gene (7 bases). The CDR3 totals 17 residues. CDR1 is LNHDA, CDR2 SQIVND, per germline (reference sequence). Trimming left V 5 bases short and J 3 bases short, with 23 bases between. The CDR3 is CASSFLGPGGLVYEQYF. CDR3 DNA: TGTGCCAGTAGTTTTTTGGGACCAGGGGGACTCGTCTACGAGCAGTACTTC.

The genes are TRBV7-8 and TRBJ1-1, with a weak D call TRBD1 (5 bases). The CDR3 sequence is 15 residues long. V lost 0 bases, J lost 4 bases, and 12 bases lay in between. Per germline, CDR1 SGHVS and CDR2 FQNEAQ. CDR3 protein: CASSLARGGITEAFF. The CDR3 coding sequence is TGTGCCAGCAGCTTAGCTCGGGGGGGGATCACTGAAGCTTTCTTT.